This T cell receptor beta chain was documented in a study of CD4+ T cells in melanoma. Study-wide findings and caveats: Reportedly, melanoma neoantigen-specific CD4+ T cells showed varied differentiation states. A reported correlation linked neoantigen-specific CD4+ T cells to CD8+, macrophage and B cell function.

Note on this clone: What it binds is unknown.

The method was immunoSEQ multiplex PCR; TCRdb's version includes in-frame clones alone and lacks a portion of them. The sample contains 15,000 to 20,000 clones, over 70% of which appear only once. Germline-derived CDR1 and CDR2 are SEHNR and FQNEAQ (reference sequence). CDR3 length: 14 residues. V was shortened by 2 bases and J by 6 bases, with 11 bases between the two germline ends. The V gene is TRBV7-9, the J gene TRBJ2-1; D is uncertain. The clonotype was recovered from a human donor with melanoma. Input material: cells from a culture (not recorded whether cultured in vitro). CDR3 bases: TGTGCCAGCAGCTTAATGTTGGGTTCCAATGAGCAGTTCTTC. The encoded protein is CASSLMLGSNEQFF. The complete variable domain, with remaining parts taken from reference TRBV7-9 and TRBJ2-1, reads DTGVSQNPRHKITKRGQNVTFRCDPISEHNRLYWYRQTLGQGPEFLTYFQNEAQLEKSRLLSDRFSAERPKGSFSTLEIQRTEQGDSAMYLCASSLMLGSNEQFFGPGTRLTVL.